This T cell receptor (beta chain) was sequenced during a study of blood T cell repertoires in COVID-19. Background on the study: The United States, Italy and Spain provided the acute and convalescent COVID-19 samples. Nucleic acid was either cDNA or gDNA, and it came from T cells, B-cell-depleted T cells, or PBMCs.

The germline V gene has CDR1 SGHRS and CDR2 YFSETQ. This CDR3 region has 15 residues. V was shortened by 0 bases and J by 3 bases, with 10 bases between the two germline ends. How the authors handled the data: Estimation of nucleated cell counts was performed using reference gene primer amplification. The data were produced by immunoSEQ multiplex PCR, yet TCRdb's version contains in-frame clones alone and is incomplete. V, J and clone size reflect that table, while D and trimming were determined from the DNA. The repertoire consists of about 190,000 clones, with under 90% occurring once and the leading ten covering approximately 6.7%.

The sequencing input was peripheral blood. V gene TRBV5-1 combines with J gene TRBJ2-1; possibly TRBD1 for D (6 bases). This clonotype was sampled from a middle-aged man with acute or convalescent COVID-19. The DNA of the CDR3 is TGCGCCAGCAGCTTGGACGACAGGAACTACAATGAGCAGTTCTTC. Translation: CASSLDDRNYNEQFF.